The clone carrying this TCR beta chain was seen more than once but under ten times. The entry originates in a study of CD8+CD57+ T cells in acquired aplastic anemia. CDR1 and CDR2 from the germline V gene are SNHLY and FYNNEI. CDR3 length equals 13 residues. V lost 8 bases to trimming and J lost 14 bases, with 23 bases between them. Template material for TCR beta VDJ and CDR3 profiling consisted of genomic DNA. TCRdb fed the reads into MiXCR, producing one record per CDR3 protein. The top ten clones hold approximately 40% of a sample with about 260,000 distinct CDR3 sequences, 65% to 90% of them seen once. Patients sequenced had flow cytometry evidence of CD8+CD57+ cell expansion.

The chain has TRBV2 and TRBJ2-3; D may correspond to TRBD1 or TRBD2 (6 bases each). Material: sorted CD4+, CD8+, or CD8+CD57+ T cells (not recorded which) from PBMCs. The receptor's source is a human donor with aplastic anemia. The CDR3 region is CASGDGGPDTAYF. The CDR3 DNA follows: TGTGCCAGCGGGGACGGGGGCCCAGATACTGCGTATTTT.